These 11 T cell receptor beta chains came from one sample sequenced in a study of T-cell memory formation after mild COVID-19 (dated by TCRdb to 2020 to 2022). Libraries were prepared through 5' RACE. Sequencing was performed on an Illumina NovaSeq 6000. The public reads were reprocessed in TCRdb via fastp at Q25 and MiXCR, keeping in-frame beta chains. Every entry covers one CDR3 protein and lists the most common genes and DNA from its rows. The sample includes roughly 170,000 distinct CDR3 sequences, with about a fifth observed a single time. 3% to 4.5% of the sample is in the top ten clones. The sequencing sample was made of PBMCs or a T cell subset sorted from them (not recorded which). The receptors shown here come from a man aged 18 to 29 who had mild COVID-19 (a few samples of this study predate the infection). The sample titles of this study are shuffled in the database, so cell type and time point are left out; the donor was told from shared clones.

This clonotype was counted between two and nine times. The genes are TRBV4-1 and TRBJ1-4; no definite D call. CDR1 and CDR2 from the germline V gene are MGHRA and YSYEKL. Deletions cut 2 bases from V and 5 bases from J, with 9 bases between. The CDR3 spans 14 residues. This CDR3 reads CASSQQVGNEKLFF. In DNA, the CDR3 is TGCGCCAGCAGCCAACAGGTGGGGAATGAAAAACTGTTTTTT.

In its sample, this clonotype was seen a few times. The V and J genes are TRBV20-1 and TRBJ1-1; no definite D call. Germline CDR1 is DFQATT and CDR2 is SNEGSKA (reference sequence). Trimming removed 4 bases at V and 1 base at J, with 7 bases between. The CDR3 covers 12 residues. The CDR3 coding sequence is TGCAGTGCTACGGCAGGGAACACTGAAGCTTTCTTT. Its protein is CSATAGNTEAFF.

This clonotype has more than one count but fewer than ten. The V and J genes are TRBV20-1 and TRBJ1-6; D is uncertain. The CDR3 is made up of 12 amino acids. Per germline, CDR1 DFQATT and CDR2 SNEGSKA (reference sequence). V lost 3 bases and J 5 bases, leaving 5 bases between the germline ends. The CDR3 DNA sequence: TGCAGTGCTAGTCCAGATAATTCACCCCTCCACTTT. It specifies CSASPDNSPLHF.

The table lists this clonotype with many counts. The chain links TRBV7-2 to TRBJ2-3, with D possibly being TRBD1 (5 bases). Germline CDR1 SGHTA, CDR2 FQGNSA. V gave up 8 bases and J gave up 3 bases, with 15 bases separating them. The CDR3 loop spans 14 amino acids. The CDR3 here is CASAKGPGTDTQYF. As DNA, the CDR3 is TGTGCCAGCGCTAAGGGTCCAGGGACAGATACGCAGTATTTT. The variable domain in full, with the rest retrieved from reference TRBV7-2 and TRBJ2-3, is GAGVSQSPSNKVTEKGKDVELRCDPISGHTALYWYRQSLGQGLEFLIYFQGNSAPDKSGLPSDRFSAERTGGSVSTLTIQRTQQEDSAVYLCASAKGPGTDTQYFGPGTRLTVL.

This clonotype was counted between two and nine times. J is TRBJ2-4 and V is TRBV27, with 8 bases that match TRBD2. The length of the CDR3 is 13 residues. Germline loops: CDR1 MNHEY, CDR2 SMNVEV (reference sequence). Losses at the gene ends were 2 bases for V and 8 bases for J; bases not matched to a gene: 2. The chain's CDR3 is CASSLPGGDIQYF. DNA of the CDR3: TGTGCCAGCAGTTTACCGGGGGGGGACATTCAGTACTTC.

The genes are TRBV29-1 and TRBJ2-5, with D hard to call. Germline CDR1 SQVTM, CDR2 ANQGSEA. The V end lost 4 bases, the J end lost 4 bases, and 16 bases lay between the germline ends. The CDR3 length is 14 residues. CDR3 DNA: TGCAGCGTTGGCCGGGTTTTGGTAGGAGAGACCCAGTACTTC. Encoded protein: CSVGRVLVGETQYF. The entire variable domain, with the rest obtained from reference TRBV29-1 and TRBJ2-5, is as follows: SAVISQKPSRDICQRGTSLTIQCQVDSQVTMMFWYRQQPGQSLTLIATANQGSEATYESGFVIDKFPISRPNLTFSTLTVSNMSPEDSSIYLCSVGRVLVGETQYFGPGTRLLVL.

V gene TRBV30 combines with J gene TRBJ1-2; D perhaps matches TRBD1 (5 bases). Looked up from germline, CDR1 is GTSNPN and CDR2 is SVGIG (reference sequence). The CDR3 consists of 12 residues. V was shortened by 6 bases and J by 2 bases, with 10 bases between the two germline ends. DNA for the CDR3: TGTGCCTGTACCCGGGACAACTATGGCTACACCTTC. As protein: CACTRDNYGYTF.

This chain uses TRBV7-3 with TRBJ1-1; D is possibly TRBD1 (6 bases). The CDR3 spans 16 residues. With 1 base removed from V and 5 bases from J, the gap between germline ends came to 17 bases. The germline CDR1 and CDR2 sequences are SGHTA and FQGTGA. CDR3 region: CASSLIGGDRTTEAFF. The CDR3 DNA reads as TGTGCCAGCAGCTTAATAGGAGGTGACAGGACTACTGAAGCTTTCTTT.

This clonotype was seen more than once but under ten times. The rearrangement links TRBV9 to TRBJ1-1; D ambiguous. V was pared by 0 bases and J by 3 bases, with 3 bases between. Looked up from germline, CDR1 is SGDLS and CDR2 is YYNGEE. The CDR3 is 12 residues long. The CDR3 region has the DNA TGTGCCAGCAGCGTAGGGGACACTGAAGCTTTCTTT. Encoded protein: CASSVGDTEAFF.

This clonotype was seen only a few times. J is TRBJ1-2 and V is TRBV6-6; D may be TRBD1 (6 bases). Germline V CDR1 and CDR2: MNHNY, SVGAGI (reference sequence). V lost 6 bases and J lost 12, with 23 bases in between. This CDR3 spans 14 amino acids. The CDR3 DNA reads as TGTGCCAGCAGCCAACCAGGAGGGGGGTGGATCAACACCTTC. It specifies CASSQPGGGWINTF.

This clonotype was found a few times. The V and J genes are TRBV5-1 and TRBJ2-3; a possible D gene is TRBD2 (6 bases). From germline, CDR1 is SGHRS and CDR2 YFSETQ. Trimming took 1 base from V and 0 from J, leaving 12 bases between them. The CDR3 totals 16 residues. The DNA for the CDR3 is TGCGCCAGCAGCTTGTCGGTTAGCGGTAGCACAGATACGCAGTATTTT. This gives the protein CASSLSVSGSTDTQYF.